This is a list of T cell receptor beta chains from one sample in a study of blood T cell repertoires in COVID-19. Data came from immunoSEQ multiplex PCR; TCRdb stores just in-frame clones and leaves some out. The data show 10,000 or so clones, just over 75% seen once. Sequencing input: peripheral blood. The receptors originated from a human donor in a cohort sampled during active COVID-19. CDR3s include the opening cysteine and the closing phenylalanine or tryptophan. The D gene is left open where the match is weak. Only some rows state a clone size, as once, few, many or a class for expanded clones.

v_call	j_call	clone_size	d_call	cdr3_nt	cdr3_aa
TRBV9	TRBJ2-1	-	-	TGTGCCAGCAGCGTAGGTCCATTGGGGGGTAATGAGCAGTTCTTC	CASSVGPLGGNEQFF
TRBV5-1	TRBJ2-3	-	TRBD2	TGCGCCAGCAGCGCAGGGACTAGCGGGGCTAGCACAGATACGCAGTATTTT	CASSAGTSGASTDTQYF
TRBV5-1	TRBJ1-3	once	-	TGCGCCAGCAGCTTCGACAGTCGATCTGGAAACACCATATATTTT	CASSFDSRSGNTIYF
TRBV2	TRBJ1-1	-	TRBD1	TGTGCCAGCAGACGACAGGGTGTCGATGGTGAAGCTTTCTTT	CASRRQGVDGEAFF
TRBV28	TRBJ1-4	few	TRBD1	TGTGCCAGCAGTCGGGACAGAGAGGAAAAACTGTTTTTT	CASSRDREEKLFF
TRBV4-1	TRBJ1-2	-	-	TGCGCCAGCAGCCAAGACCTAAACTCTCTTGGTGGGGGCATTGTGTATGGCTACACCTTC	CASSQDLNSLGGGIVYGYTF
TRBV12-3/TRBV12-4	TRBJ2-7	-	-	TGTGCCAGCAGTTTAGCGGCCAGCTACGAGCAGTACTTC	CASSLAASYEQYF
TRBV9	TRBJ1-2	-	TRBD1	TGTGCCAGCAACCCCGGGACAGGGGACTATGGCTACACCTTC	CASNPGTGDYGYTF
TRBV5-1	TRBJ1-1	few	TRBD1	TGCGCCAGCAGCCCAATGACAGGGCCCCGGACCACTGAAGCTTTCTTT	CASSPMTGPRTTEAFF
TRBV10-3	TRBJ1-1	few	-	TGTGCCACCCTCATTGGGGCAGAGAACACTGAAGCTTTCTTT	CATLIGAENTEAFF
TRBV10-3	TRBJ2-7	-	TRBD2	TGTGCCATCAGTGAGTCGGTAGCGGGGGGGACCTACGAGCAGTACTTC	CAISESVAGGTYEQYF
TRBV29-1	TRBJ1-1	once	-	TGCAGCGTCTCCTCAGGGTCGGTTGAAGCTTTCTTT	CSVSSGSVEAFF
TRBV6-5	TRBJ2-7	-	TRBD1	TGTGCCAGCAGTCCCGGGACAGATAATTCCTACGAGCAGTACTTC	CASSPGTDNSYEQYF
TRBV5-6	TRBJ2-7	-	-	TGTGCCAGCAGCCCAGGGTTGGCCTACGAGCAGTACTTC	CASSPGLAYEQYF
TRBV5-1	TRBJ2-1	-	TRBD2	TGCGCCAGCAGCCTGGGACTAGCGGGGGGTTCCTACAATGAGCAGTTCTTC	CASSLGLAGGSYNEQFF
TRBV3-1/TRBV3-2	TRBJ2-5	few	-	TGTGCCAGCAGCCAAGGTCTAAACCAAGAGACCCAGTACTTC	CASSQGLNQETQYF